This TCR beta chain was captured in a study of blood T cell repertoires in COVID-19. Per the germline V gene, CDR1 is SGHNT and CDR2 is YYREEE (reference sequence). The CDR3 is 15 amino acids. V shed 2 bases and J 6 bases; nucleotides not matched to a gene: 5. Clones were sequenced by immunoSEQ multiplex PCR, and TCRdb holds only the in-frame ones, with some missing. The sample carries a few hundred thousand clones, around 84% recorded once. Sample: peripheral blood. The chain combines TRBV5-4 with TRBJ2-1; TRBD2 aligns across 10 bases. This TCR came from a woman under 30 with acute or convalescent COVID-19. CDR3 coding DNA: TGTGCCAGCAGCTTCTTCCAGCGGGAGGGCAATGAGCAGTTCTTC. Translated: CASSFFQREGNEQFF.